This T cell receptor beta chain is drawn from a study of CD8 T cells in Susac syndrome. The study, taken as a whole, reports: The relatively small number of individuals in the TCR sequencing and HLA analysis was acknowledged by the study.

Points on this clonotype: Its antigen remains unknown.

Random hexamers were used to reverse transcribe the RNA input (roughly 0.5 to 1 ug). One entry per CDR3 protein results from TCRdb running MiXCR on the immunoSEQ multiplex PCR reads. The table includes more than 110,000 distinct CDR3 sequences, 95% detected once. Sequencing of TCR beta was undertaken in CD8+ and CD4+ T cells derived from blood. The germline V gene has CDR1 SGHVS and CDR2 FQNEAQ. The CDR3 runs 15 residues. V trimming: 6 bases; J trimming: 5 bases; junction bases outside the gene matches: 9. The TCR comes from a human donor with Susac syndrome. This sequence joins TRBV7-8 and TRBJ2-1; 8 bases agree with TRBD2. Sequenced: CD4+ T cells from PBMCs. Written as DNA, the CDR3 is TGTGCCAGCAGGGGGTTGCGGGGGGCCAACAATGAGCAGTTCTTC. The encoded protein is CASRGLRGANNEQFF.